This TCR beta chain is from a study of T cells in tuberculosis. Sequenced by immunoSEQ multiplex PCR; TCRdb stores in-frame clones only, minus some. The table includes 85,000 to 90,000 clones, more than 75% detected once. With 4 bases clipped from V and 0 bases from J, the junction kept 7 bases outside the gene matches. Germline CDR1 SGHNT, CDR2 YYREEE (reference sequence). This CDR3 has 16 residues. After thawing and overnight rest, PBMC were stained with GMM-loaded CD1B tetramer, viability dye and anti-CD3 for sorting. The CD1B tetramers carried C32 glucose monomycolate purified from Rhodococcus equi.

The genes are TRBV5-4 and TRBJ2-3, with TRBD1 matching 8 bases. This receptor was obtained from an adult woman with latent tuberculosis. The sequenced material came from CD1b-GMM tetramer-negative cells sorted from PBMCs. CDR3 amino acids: CASSHRGRTSTDTQYF. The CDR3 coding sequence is TGTGCCAGCAGCCACAGGGGGAGAACTAGCACAGATACGCAGTATTTT.